This is a list of T cell receptor beta chains from one sample in a study of blood T cell repertoires in COVID-19. Clones were read by immunoSEQ multiplex PCR, and TCRdb kept only the in-frame ones, dropping some. Of 150,000 to 250,000 clones detected, 82% appear once; the ten largest clones hold 6.5% to 7%. Material for sequencing was peripheral blood. The receptor source for this set is a human donor with acute or convalescent COVID-19. The donor label of this sample is uncertain. Both conserved end residues are trimmed from each CDR3.

J: TRBJ2-7
V: TRBV5-8
CDR3: ASSLAGAVTYEQY

J: TRBJ1-1
V: TRBV27
CDR3: ASSFRGMNTEAF

J: TRBJ2-5
V: TRBV30
CDR3: ATSRGRPETQY

J: TRBJ2-5
V: TRBV28
CDR3: AGPAPGDQY

J: TRBJ2-7
V: TRBV7-2
CDR3: ASSSRQENYEQY

J: TRBJ2-1
V: TRBV6-2/TRBV6-3
CDR3: ASSSQNEQF

J: TRBJ1-6
V: TRBV3-1/TRBV3-2
CDR3: ASSTRGLPSNSPLH

J: TRBJ1-5
V: TRBV10-3
CDR3: AISGGRGVDQPQH

J: TRBJ1-5
V: TRBV27
CDR3: ASSLFPNPADSNQPQH

J: TRBJ2-7
V: TRBV5-1
CDR3: ASRDDYRGRSYEQY

J: TRBJ1-6
V: TRBV10-3
CDR3: AISESGARDNSPLH

J: TRBJ1-6
V: TRBV6-2/TRBV6-3
CDR3: ASSLGTGNSPLH

J: TRBJ2-1
V: TRBV4-2
CDR3: ASSQDVSSGSNEQF

J: TRBJ2-2
V: TRBV6-5
CDR3: ASSYASGSVGELF

J: TRBJ2-7
V: TRBV7-2
CDR3: ASSLRDSNYEQY

J: TRBJ2-7
V: TRBV4-1
CDR3: ASRPLKPYEQY

J: TRBJ2-1
V: TRBV27
CDR3: ASRLMRQPYNEQF

J: TRBJ2-7
V: TRBV30
CDR3: AWSLTSGRLYEQY

J: TRBJ2-5
V: TRBV18
CDR3: ASSLDSGETQY

J: TRBJ1-2
V: TRBV7-9
CDR3: ASSLEGAQGYT

J: TRBJ2-5
V: TRBV3-1/TRBV3-2
CDR3: ASSQDPGQQY

J: TRBJ2-1
V: TRBV27
CDR3: ASSRDRLYNEQF

J: TRBJ2-7
V: TRBV30
CDR3: AWSGRRGLNEQY

J: TRBJ2-1
V: TRBV5-1
CDR3: ASSLDPGLAGGDNEQF

J: TRBJ2-1
V: TRBV19
CDR3: ASSIVLAGTYNEQF

J: TRBJ2-1
V: TRBV3-1/TRBV3-2
CDR3: ASSQEHLSNEQF

J: TRBJ2-3
V: TRBV9
CDR3: ASSVPWEHRDTQY

J: TRBJ1-5
V: TRBV12-3/TRBV12-4
CDR3: ASSKEDNQPQH

J: TRBJ2-7
V: TRBV6-2/TRBV6-3
CDR3: ASSRDGQGAAYEQY

J: TRBJ1-4
V: TRBV19
CDR3: ASSPGGQRGQKLF

J: TRBJ2-7
V: TRBV16
CDR3: ASSQRFRRGDRYEQY

J: TRBJ2-6
V: TRBV7-2
CDR3: ASSLRQGAFSGANVLT

J: TRBJ1-3
V: TRBV24-1
CDR3: ATSGSGNTIY

J: TRBJ2-3
V: TRBV6-4
CDR3: ASSEQAADTQY

J: TRBJ1-1
V: TRBV5-1
CDR3: ASSLQANTEAF

J: TRBJ2-1
V: TRBV11-2
CDR3: ASSLGRGPYNEQF

J: TRBJ2-2
V: TRBV10-1
CDR3: ASSKTGGLVTGELF

J: TRBJ1-5
V: TRBV18
CDR3: ASSPVGDQPQH

J: TRBJ2-3
V: TRBV28
CDR3: ASSLYQGISTDTQY

J: TRBJ1-3
V: TRBV5-1
CDR3: ASSLGTGLGGNTIY

J: TRBJ2-3
V: TRBV12-3/TRBV12-4
CDR3: ASSFGGEYTQY

J: TRBJ2-7
V: TRBV27
CDR3: ASRRGTSGPTEQY

J: TRBJ2-3
V: TRBV7-8
CDR3: ASSLGAAGSTDTQY

J: TRBJ2-2
V: TRBV5-6
CDR3: ASSSRLAGVFGELF

J: TRBJ1-1
V: TRBV5-1
CDR3: ASSLGGGNTEAF